This TCR beta chain derives from a study of blood T cell repertoires in COVID-19. For the study at large: Researchers got acute and convalescent COVID-19 samples from the United States, Italy and Spain.

The CDR3 totals 12 residues. J was trimmed by 4 bases and V by 6 bases; bases with no gene match: 2. Germline V gives CDR1 MNHNY, CDR2 SVGAGI (reference sequence). Original methodology: Reference gene primers were amplified, and this amplification served to estimate nucleated cell counts. Sequencing was performed with immunoSEQ multiplex PCR; in TCRdb, only in-frame clones are kept and a portion is missing. The D gene and trimming were derived from the DNA, and the V and J assignments and clone size from that table. This sample yields 30,000 to 40,000 clones, of which approximately 90% are seen a single time; 4.5% to 6% belongs to the top ten.

This sequence joins TRBV6-6 and TRBJ1-2, with 7 positions matching TRBD1. Specimen: peripheral blood. The clonotype was recovered from a human donor in a cohort sampled during active COVID-19. The DNA of the CDR3 is TGTGCCAGCAGCAACAGGGGCTATGGCTACACCTTC. Its translation: CASSNRGYGYTF.